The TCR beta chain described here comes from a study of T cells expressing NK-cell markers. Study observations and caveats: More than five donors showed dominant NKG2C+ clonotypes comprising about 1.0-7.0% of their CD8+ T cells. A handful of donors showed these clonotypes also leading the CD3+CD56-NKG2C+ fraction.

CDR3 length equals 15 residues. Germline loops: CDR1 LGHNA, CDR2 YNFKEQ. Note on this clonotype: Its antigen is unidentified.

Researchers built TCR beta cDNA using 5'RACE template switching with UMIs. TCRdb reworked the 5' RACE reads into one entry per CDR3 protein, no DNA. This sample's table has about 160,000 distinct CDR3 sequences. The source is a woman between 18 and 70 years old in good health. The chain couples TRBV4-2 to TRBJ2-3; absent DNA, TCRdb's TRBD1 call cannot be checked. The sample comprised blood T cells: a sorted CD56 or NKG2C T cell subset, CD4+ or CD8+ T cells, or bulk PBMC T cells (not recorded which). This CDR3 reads CASSRGDRSTDTQYF.